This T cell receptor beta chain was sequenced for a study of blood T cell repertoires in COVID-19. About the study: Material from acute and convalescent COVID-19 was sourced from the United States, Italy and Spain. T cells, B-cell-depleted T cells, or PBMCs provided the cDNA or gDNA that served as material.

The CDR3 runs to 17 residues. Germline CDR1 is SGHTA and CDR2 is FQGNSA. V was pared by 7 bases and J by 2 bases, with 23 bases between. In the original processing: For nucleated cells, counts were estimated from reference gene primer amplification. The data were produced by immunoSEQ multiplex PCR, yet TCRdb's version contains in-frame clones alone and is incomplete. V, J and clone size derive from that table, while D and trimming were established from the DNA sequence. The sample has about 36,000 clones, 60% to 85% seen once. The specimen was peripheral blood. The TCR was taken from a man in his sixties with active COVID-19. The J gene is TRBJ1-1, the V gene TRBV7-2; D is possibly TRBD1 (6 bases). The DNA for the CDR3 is TGTGCCAGCACCCCGGGGTCGGGGGGCGCCGTAAACACTGAAGCTTTCTTT. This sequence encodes CASTPGSGGAVNTEAFF.